Presented here are 20 T cell receptor beta chains from one specimen sequenced in a study of immune evolution from preneoplasia to lung adenocarcinoma. The repertoire was sequenced with immunoSEQ multiplex PCR; TCRdb's copy has only in-frame clones and lacks some. The repertoire includes around 5,700 clones, about four fifths of them detected once, and over 6.5% sits in the top ten. Sequencing was carried out using FFPE lung adenocarcinoma in situ tissue. The receptor set was obtained from a donor at least 70 years old with lung adenocarcinoma.

This chain joins TRBV7-9 and TRBJ2-2; unclear D gene. CDR1 is SEHNR, CDR2 FQNEAQ, per germline (reference sequence). Trimming took off 5 bases at V and 4 bases at J, with 8 bases between the two ends. The CDR3 runs 13 residues. CDR3: CASSPLFTGELFF. CDR3 bases: TGTGCCAGCAGCCCCCTATTCACCGGGGAGCTGTTTTTT.

The chain joins TRBV23-1 to TRBJ1-1; D possibly corresponds to TRBD1 (5 bases). TRBV23-1 is an open reading frame, and its role is uncertain. The CDR3 consists of 15 residues. Trimming cost V 1 base and J 3 bases, with 12 bases left between them. Here the CDR3 reads CASSQLRGGDTEAFF. CDR3 sequence (DNA): TGCGCCAGCAGTCAATTGCGGGGAGGGGACACTGAAGCTTTCTTT.

Here the CDR3 reads CASRQLSGANVLTF. For the CDR3, the DNA is TGTGCCAGCAGGCAGTTATCTGGGGCCAACGTCCTGACTTTC. The V and J genes are TRBV2 and TRBJ2-6; D not resolved. Germline CDR1 reads SNHLY; CDR2 reads FYNNEI. The CDR3 is 14 amino acids. Between the trimmed V and J ends, which lost 6 bases and 1 base, there was a span of 7 bases.

This clone was counted between two and nine times. The V and J genes are TRBV11-2 and TRBJ2-3; D may correspond to TRBD1 or TRBD2 (6 bases each). CDR3 length: 17 residues. Per the germline V gene, CDR1 is SGHAT and CDR2 is FQNNGV. V lost 1 base and J lost 6, with 20 bases in between. CDR3 sequence: CASSLAPYAGGPDTQYF. The CDR3 DNA follows: TGTGCCAGCAGCTTAGCTCCCTATGCCGGGGGCCCGGATACGCAGTATTTT.

The sample holds one count of this clone. This chain uses TRBV7-9 with TRBJ1-2; D is unresolved. Germline loops: CDR1 SEHNR, CDR2 FQNEAQ (reference sequence). The CDR3 is 15 amino acids. Trimming stripped 4 bases from V and 6 bases from J, with 18 bases between. This CDR3 is CASSSTPTRVDGYTF. In DNA, the CDR3 is TGTGCCAGCAGCTCGACACCGACCCGGGTCGATGGCTACACCTTC.

This rearrangement joins TRBV7-9 to TRBJ2-1, with 7 bases fitting TRBD1. The CDR3 is made up of 17 amino acids. Germline loops: CDR1 SEHNR, CDR2 FQNEAQ (reference sequence). The V gene end was trimmed by 3 bases and the J gene end by 5 bases; junction bases not matched to a gene: 13. The CDR3 spells CASSLLSGQPRNNEQFF. The CDR3 DNA follows: TGTGCCAGCAGCTTGCTCTCGGGACAGCCAAGGAACAATGAGCAGTTCTTC.

This chain uses TRBV25-1 with TRBJ2-7, with D possibly TRBD1 on 6 matching bases. CDR1 and CDR2 from the germline V gene are MGHDK and SYGVNS. This CDR3 is 12 amino acids long. The germline V and J ends were trimmed by 3 bases and 12 bases, with 15 bases remaining between them. The CDR3 region is CASSDHRARRYF. The CDR3 DNA follows: TGTGCCAGCAGTGACCACAGGGCCAGGAGGTACTTC.

The V and J genes are TRBV11-2 and TRBJ2-5; D not certain. Germline loops: CDR1 SGHAT, CDR2 FQNNGV. The CDR3 sequence is 16 residues long. V was shortened by 4 bases and J by 4 bases, with 19 bases between the two germline ends. The CDR3 loop reads CASSSQARLAGETQYF. The CDR3 coding sequence is TGTGCCAGCAGCTCTCAGGCTCGCTTGGCAGGAGAGACCCAGTACTTC.

The chain has TRBV7-9 and TRBJ2-3; the match to TRBD2 covers 10 bases. This CDR3 is 17 amino acids long. CDR1 and CDR2 from the germline V gene are SEHNR and FQNEAQ (reference sequence). V gave up 1 base and J gave up 2 bases; unmatched junction bases: 6. The CDR3 loop reads CASSLGASGGFTDTQYF. The CDR3 coding sequence is TGTGCCAGCAGCTTAGGGGCTAGCGGGGGTTTCACAGATACGCAGTATTTT.

This clone was detected once. The J gene is TRBJ1-4, the V gene TRBV12-5; tentative D call: TRBD1 (5 bases). The germline V and J ends were trimmed by 1 base and 8 bases, with 14 bases remaining between them. The CDR3 has 15 residues. In germline, CDR1 is LGHNT, CDR2 FRNRAP. The CDR3 bases are TGTGCTAGTGGTTTGGGGGACGGCACGGGGGAAAAACTGTTTTTT. The encoded protein is CASGLGDGTGEKLFF.

This chain joins TRBV5-1 and TRBJ1-3; no clear D. V was clipped by 2 bases and J by 6 bases, with 12 bases between them. In germline, CDR1 is SGHRS, CDR2 YFSETQ. This CDR3 spans 14 amino acids. The CDR3 reads CASSFRGLENTIYF. The CDR3 nucleotides read TGCGCCAGCAGCTTCCGGGGATTGGAAAACACCATATATTTT.

There are a few counts of this clone. This chain uses TRBV5-4 with TRBJ1-1; no reliable D call. The CDR3 extends over 13 amino acids. V shed 5 bases and J shed 3 bases, with 11 bases lying between them. Germline V CDR1 and CDR2: SGHNT, YYREEE (reference sequence). CDR3 loop: CASSSHSYTEAFF. The CDR3, as DNA: TGTGCCAGCAGTTCCCACAGTTACACTGAAGCTTTCTTT.

The chain links TRBV7-9 to TRBJ1-5, with 7 bases that match TRBD1. Germline loops: CDR1 SEHNR, CDR2 FQNEAQ (reference sequence). This CDR3 has 17 amino acids. Losses at the gene ends were 7 bases for V and 3 bases for J; bases not matched to a gene: 15. In DNA form, the CDR3 reads TGTGCCAGCACCCCACCCCTCCGGACAGGCCACAATCAGCCCCAGCATTTT. Translated, it gives CASTPPLRTGHNQPQHF.

The CDR3 is CASSPASGKYTQYF. The DNA for the CDR3 is TGTGCCAGCAGCCCGGCTAGCGGGAAATATACGCAGTATTTT. The chain is built from TRBV9 and TRBJ2-3; 9 nucleotides match TRBD2. Germline lookup yields CDR1 SGDLS and CDR2 YYNGEE. Germline trimming cut 4 bases from V and 7 bases from J; bases unmatched to any gene: 7. The CDR3 length is 14 residues.

The chain combines TRBV27 with TRBJ1-2, with D tentatively TRBD1 (5 bases). The CDR3 is 14 residues long. The V end was cut by 10 bases, the J end by 1 base, with 16 bases between. Per the germline V gene, CDR1 is MNHEY and CDR2 is SMNVEV (reference sequence). The DNA for the CDR3 is TGTGCCACCTCTCAGAACAGGATTAACTATGGCTACACCTTC. Protein product: CATSQNRINYGYTF.

This clone was counted a single time. The V call is TRBV6-1, the J call TRBJ1-5; D is ambiguous. Trimming removed 4 bases at V and 1 base at J, with 5 bases between. The CDR3 has 13 amino acids. Germline V lookup: CDR1 MNHNS, CDR2 SASEGT. In DNA, the CDR3 is TGTGCCAGCAGTGTCGGAAGCAATCAGCCCCAGCATTTT. Protein: CASSVGSNQPQHF.

This clone was counted between two and nine times. CDR3 region: CASSYYGTGVTGELFF. The CDR3 bases are TGTGCCAGCAGTTACTACGGGACAGGGGTTACCGGGGAGCTGTTTTTT. The chain joins TRBV6-5 to TRBJ2-2, with 10 bases lining up with TRBD1. With 1 base clipped from V and 5 bases from J, the junction kept 4 bases outside the gene matches. Germline V gene data show CDR1 as MNHEY and CDR2 as SVGAGI. This CDR3 comprises 16 residues.

V is TRBV7-3 and J is TRBJ2-3, with 9 bases identical to TRBD2. The V segment lost 5 bases and the J segment 6 bases; nucleotides outside the gene matches: 15. The CDR3 runs to 17 residues. Germline-derived CDR1 and CDR2 are SGHTA and FQGTGA. CDR3 protein: CASSPGGAGGLGDTQYF. CDR3 nucleotides: TGTGCCAGCAGCCCAGGGGGGGCGGGGGGGCTGGGGGATACGCAGTATTTT.

This clone came up a few times. This chain links TRBV11-3 with TRBJ2-3, with D possibly called TRBD1 or TRBD2 (6 bases each). Germline V gives CDR1 SGHNT, CDR2 YENEEA. The V end was cut by 5 bases, the J end by 5 bases, with 17 bases between. The CDR3 sequence is 15 residues long. The CDR3 reads CASSQSRGRGDTQYF. As DNA, the CDR3 is TGTGCCAGCAGCCAAAGTCGGGGGCGGGGAGATACGCAGTATTTT.

The chain has TRBV6-1 and TRBJ2-1; D ambiguous. CDR3 length: 13 residues. The ends were cut back, 2 bases at V and 7 bases at J, with 9 bases in the middle. The germline CDR1 and CDR2 sequences are MNHNS and SASEGT. In DNA form, the CDR3 reads TGTGCCAGCAGTGAATATTGGGGAAATGAGCAGTTCTTC. Residues: CASSEYWGNEQFF.